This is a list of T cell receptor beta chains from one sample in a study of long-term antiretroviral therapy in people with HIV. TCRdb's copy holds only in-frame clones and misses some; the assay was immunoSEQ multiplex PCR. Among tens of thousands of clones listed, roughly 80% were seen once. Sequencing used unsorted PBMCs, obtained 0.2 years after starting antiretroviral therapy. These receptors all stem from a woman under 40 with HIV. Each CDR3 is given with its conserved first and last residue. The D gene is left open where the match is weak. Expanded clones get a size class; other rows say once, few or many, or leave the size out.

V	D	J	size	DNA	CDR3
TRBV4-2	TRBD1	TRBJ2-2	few	TGTGCCAGCAGCCAAGTTCTCCAGGGGGCAGGGACCGGGGAGCTGTTTTTT	CASSQVLQGAGTGELFF
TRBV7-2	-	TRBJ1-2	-	TGTGCCAGCAGCCTAGGCAGGGTTGGTGGCTACACCTTC	CASSLGRVGGYTF
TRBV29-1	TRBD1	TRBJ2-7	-	TGCAGCGTCTCGACAGGGAAAAAATACGAGCAGTACTTC	CSVSTGKKYEQYF
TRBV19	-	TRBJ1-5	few	TGTGCCAGTAGTATAGATTGGGATCAGCCCCAGCATTTT	CASSIDWDQPQHF
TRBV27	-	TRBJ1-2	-	TGTGCCAGCAGCCCGGGGGGGGAGGTCTATGGCTACACCTTC	CASSPGGEVYGYTF
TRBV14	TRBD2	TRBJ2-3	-	TGTGCCAGCAGCCCATTCCCGGGACTAGTAACAGATACGCAGTATTTT	CASSPFPGLVTDTQYF
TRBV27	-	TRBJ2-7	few	TGTGCCAGCAGCACCTGGGGGGGCCACGAGCAGTACTTC	CASSTWGGHEQYF
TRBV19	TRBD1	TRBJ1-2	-	TGTGCCAGTAGTGCTCGACAGGGGAATAACTATGGCTACACCTTC	CASSARQGNNYGYTF
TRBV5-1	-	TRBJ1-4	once	TGCGCCAGCAGCTTTACGGCCCAGGGACGGATCCCGGTCGGAAGTGCAACTAATGAAAAACTGTTTTTT	CASSFTAQGRIPVGSATNEKLFF
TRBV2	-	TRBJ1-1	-	TGTGCCAGCAGCCCCCTGGGGGTGGCTGAAGCTTTCTTT	CASSPLGVAEAFF
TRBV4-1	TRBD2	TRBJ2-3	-	TGCGCCAGCAGCCAATCTGTCCGACTAGCGGGTCACACAGATACGCAGTATTTT	CASSQSVRLAGHTDTQYF
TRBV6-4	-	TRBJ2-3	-	TGTGCCAGCAGTGACTCTTGGGGCACAGATACGCAGTATTTT	CASSDSWGTDTQYF
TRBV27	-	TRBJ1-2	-	TGTGCCAGCAGTGGGAATAGGTTCTATGGCTACACCTTC	CASSGNRFYGYTF
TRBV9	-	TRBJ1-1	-	TGTGCCAGCAGCTTCGGCCAAGGGGCCTCGGAGGCTTTCTTT	CASSFGQGASEAFF
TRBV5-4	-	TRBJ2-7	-	TGTGCCAGCAGCTTCTACCTGGGCTACGAGCAGTACTTC	CASSFYLGYEQYF
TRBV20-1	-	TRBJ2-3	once	TGCAGTTCCGAGGGGGCAGATACGCAGTATTTT	CSSEGADTQYF
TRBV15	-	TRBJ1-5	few	TGTGCCACCAGCCTCGGACATTTCAATCAGCCCCAGCATTTT	CATSLGHFNQPQHF
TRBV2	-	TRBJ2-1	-	TGTGCCAGCAGTATTAACTGGGACAATGAGCAGTTCTTC	CASSINWDNEQFF
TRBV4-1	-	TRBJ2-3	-	TGCGCCAGCAGCCAAGGGATAGCAGATACGCAGTATTTT	CASSQGIADTQYF
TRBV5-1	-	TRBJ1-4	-	TGCGCCAGCAGCTTGGGCGCAACTAATGAAAAACTGTTTTTT	CASSLGATNEKLFF
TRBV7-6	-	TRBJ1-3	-	TGTGCCAGCAGCTTAGAGACGCCGGGCCAGAGCTCTGGAAACACCATATATTTT	CASSLETPGQSSGNTIYF
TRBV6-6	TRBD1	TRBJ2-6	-	TGTGCCGTCGGGACAGGTATACCTGGGGCCAACGTCCTGACTTTC	CAVGTGIPGANVLTF
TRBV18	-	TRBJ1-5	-	TGTGCCAGCTCACTGCTTAGCAATCAGCCCCAGCATTTT	CASSLLSNQPQHF
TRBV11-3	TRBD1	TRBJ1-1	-	TGTGCCAGCAGCGCCCGGGACAGCACTGAAGCTTTCTTT	CASSARDSTEAFF
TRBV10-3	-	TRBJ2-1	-	TGTGCCATCAGTGAGCCCCCGTACGATGAGCAGTTCTTC	CAISEPPYDEQFF
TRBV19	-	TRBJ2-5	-	TGTGCCAGTAGTATATACAGGACGGAACGCCAAGAGACCCAGTACTTC	CASSIYRTERQETQYF
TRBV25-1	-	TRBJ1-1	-	TGTGCCAGCACAGAACGGAGCTACACTGAAGCTTTCTTT	CASTERSYTEAFF
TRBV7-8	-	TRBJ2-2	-	TGTGCCAGCAGCTTAAGCTCAGGGAGCACCGGGGAGCTGTTTTTT	CASSLSSGSTGELFF
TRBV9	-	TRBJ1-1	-	TGTGCCAGCAGGGGGGTTGGAACTGAAGCTTTCTTT	CASRGVGTEAFF
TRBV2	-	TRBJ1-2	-	TGTGCCAGCAGTGAAGAAAGGGGTCTGGTTGGCTACACCTTC	CASSEERGLVGYTF
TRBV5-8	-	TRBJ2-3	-	TGTGCCAGCAGCTTGGGGGGTACTACAGATACGCAGTATTTT	CASSLGGTTDTQYF
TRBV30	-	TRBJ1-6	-	TGTGCCTGGAGTGTAGAGGGACGGAATAATTCACCCCTCCACTTT	CAWSVEGRNNSPLHF
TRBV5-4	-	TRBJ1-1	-	TGTGCCAGCAGCACCGGGGGGCACTTGAACACTGAAGCTTTCTTT	CASSTGGHLNTEAFF
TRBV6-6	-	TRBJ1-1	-	TGTGCCAGCAAAGCCCTACGGGGGAACACTGAAGCTTTCTTT	CASKALRGNTEAFF
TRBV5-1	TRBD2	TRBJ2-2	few	TGCGCCAGCAGCAATCCGGGACTAGCGGGGATCGGGGAGCTGTTTTTT	CASSNPGLAGIGELFF
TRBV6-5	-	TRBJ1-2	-	TGTGCCAGCAGTTACAACGGTCAGGAATATGGCTACACCTTC	CASSYNGQEYGYTF
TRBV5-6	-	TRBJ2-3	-	TGTGCCAGCAGCTTGGCATACGAGGGGGACACAGATACGCAGTATTTT	CASSLAYEGDTDTQYF
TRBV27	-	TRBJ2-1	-	TGTGCCAGCACCAACTACCCAGGGGAGGAGGAGTTCTTC	CASTNYPGEEEFF
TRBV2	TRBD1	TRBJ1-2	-	TGTGCCAGCACCCGAATAGGGGGCGCGGACTATGGCTACACCTTC	CASTRIGGADYGYTF
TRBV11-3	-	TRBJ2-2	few	TGTGCCAGCAGCTTAGGACAGGCCACCGGGGAGCTGTTTTTT	CASSLGQATGELFF
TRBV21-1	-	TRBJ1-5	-	TGTGCCAGCAGCACCCTCGACAGGGACCCCAATGTCGGCAATCAGCCCCAGCATTTT	CASSTLDRDPNVGNQPQHF
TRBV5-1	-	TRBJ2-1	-	TGCGCCAGCAGCTCCCTACCTCGGGACCAAACCAATGAGCAGTTCTTC	CASSSLPRDQTNEQFF